Below are 22 T cell receptor beta chains sequenced from a single sample in a study of T cells in Graves' hyperthyroidism and ophthalmopathy. TCR beta CDR3 regions were amplified from RNA transcripts. The TCR CDR3 first-round RT-PCR relied on the HTBI primer set. TCRdb redid the calling of the multiplex PCR reads with MiXCR, one entry per CDR3 protein. The repertoire includes about 300,000 distinct CDR3 sequences, roughly 18% of them detected once, and roughly 40% sits in the top ten. The source material was blood. Receptors were obtained from a man aged 50 or older with Graves' ophthalmopathy.

Ten or more counts support this clonotype. The chain employs TRBV18 and TRBJ1-5; D unresolved. Germline V gene lookup returns CDR1 KGHSH and CDR2 LQKENI. The CDR3 has 13 residues. V lost 6 bases, J lost 0 bases, and 6 bases lay in between. The CDR3 spells CASSWDSNQPQHF. The CDR3 DNA reads as TGTGCCAGCTCCTGGGATAGCAATCAGCCCCAGCATTTT.

This clonotype was found many times. This chain connects TRBV28 to TRBJ1-2; 7 bases line up with TRBD1. V was pared by 2 bases and J by 4 bases, with 4 bases of the junction left unmatched. CDR3 length: 14 amino acids. Per the germline V gene, CDR1 is MDHEN and CDR2 is SYDVKM. The CDR3 DNA reads as TGTGCCAGCAGTTTAGAGGGGGCCGGCTATGGCTACACCTTC. As protein: CASSLEGAGYGYTF.

This clonotype was observed many times. CDR3 sequence: CSAPSGTGLGQPQHF. CDR3 DNA: TGCAGTGCCCCATCCGGGACAGGGTTGGGTCAGCCCCAGCATTTT. This chain connects TRBV20-1 to TRBJ1-5; TRBD1 aligns across 9 bases. This CDR3 comprises 15 residues. The V and J ends lost 6 bases and 6 bases, in that order; junction bases with no gene match: 12. Germline values: CDR1 DFQATT, CDR2 SNEGSKA (reference sequence).

This clonotype was seen ten or more times. The chain carries TRBV10-3 and TRBJ2-7; unclear D gene. Germline CDR1 ENHRY, CDR2 SYGVKD. Trimming left V 4 bases short and J 4 bases short, with 11 bases between. The CDR3 is 13 residues long. The chain's CDR3 is CAISVEAAYEQYF. DNA of the CDR3: TGTGCCATCAGTGTCGAAGCAGCTTACGAGCAGTACTTC.

This chain connects TRBV9 to TRBJ1-1; 7 bases fit TRBD1. Germline CDR1 SGDLS, CDR2 YYNGEE. Trimming at V came to 4 bases and at J to 0 bases, leaving 6 bases not matched to a gene. There are 15 residues in the CDR3. DNA of the CDR3: TGTGCCAGCAGCCTGGGACAGTTCATGAACACTGAAGCTTTCTTT. Encoded protein: CASSLGQFMNTEAFF.

This clonotype was seen repeatedly, ten times or more. This chain uses TRBV30 with TRBJ2-7; D is unclear. The germline CDR1 and CDR2 sequences are GTSNPN and SVGIG (reference sequence). V lost 2 bases, J lost 0 bases, and 14 bases lay in between. The CDR3 is 15 residues long. The CDR3 DNA follows: TGTGCCTGGAGTTTTAAGGACGGGCGCTCCTACGAGCAGTACTTC. Translated: CAWSFKDGRSYEQYF.

V and J are TRBV30 and TRBJ2-1; D possibly uses TRBD1 or TRBD2 (5 bases each). Germline V gene data show CDR1 as GTSNPN and CDR2 as SVGIG (reference sequence). The germline V and J ends were trimmed by 3 bases and 4 bases, with 22 bases remaining between them. The CDR3 loop spans 17 amino acids. DNA for the CDR3: TGTGCCTGGAGCGAAGTCACACCGGGGACGGAGTACAATGAGCAGTTCTTC. Residues: CAWSEVTPGTEYNEQFF. The complete variable domain, with remaining parts taken from reference TRBV30 and TRBJ2-1, reads SQTIHQWPATLVQPVGSPLSLECTVEGTSNPNLYWYRQAAGRGLQLLFYSVGIGQISSEVPQNLSASRPQDRQFILSSKKLLLSDSGFYLCAWSEVTPGTEYNEQFFGPGTRLTVL.

The chain combines TRBV30 with TRBJ1-3; D not certain. CDR3 size: 16 residues. Trimming took 0 bases from V and 0 from J, leaving 12 bases between them. CDR1 is GTSNPN and CDR2 is SVGIG in the germline V gene (reference sequence). The CDR3 reads CAWSVTRPRSGNTIYF. CDR3 DNA sequence: TGTGCCTGGAGTGTAACCAGGCCCCGCTCTGGAAACACCATATATTTT.

This chain connects TRBV24-1 to TRBJ2-6; D is undetermined. Germline CDR1 is KGHDR and CDR2 is SFDVKD. The length of the CDR3 is 13 residues. V was cut by 5 bases and J by 2 bases, with 3 bases left in between. The CDR3 protein is CATSVPGANVLTF. In nucleotides, the CDR3 is TGTGCCACCAGTGTCCCTGGGGCCAACGTCCTGACTTTC.

The genes are TRBV6-5 and TRBJ1-6, with 10 bases lining up with TRBD1. With 4 bases clipped from V and 7 bases from J, the junction kept 7 bases outside the gene matches. Looked up from germline, CDR1 is MNHEY and CDR2 is SVGAGI. The CDR3 has 16 amino acids. CDR3 region: CASSSWTGGDNSPLHF. The CDR3, as DNA: TGTGCCAGCAGTTCATGGACAGGGGGGGACAATTCACCCCTCCACTTT.

This clonotype was recorded many times. The junction departs from germline at one end; a sequencing error may be responsible. This rearrangement joins TRBV7-2 to TRBJ2-2; 10 positions agree with TRBD2. CDR1 and CDR2 from the germline V gene are SGHTA and FQGNSA. The CDR3 loop spans 17 amino acids. The CDR3 nucleotides read TGTGCCAGCAGCATAGCCGGGACTAGCGTCAGGACCGGGGAGCTGTTTTTT. Residues: CASSIAGTSVRTGELFF.

The chain recombines TRBV5-6 with TRBJ2-7, with 7 bases identical to TRBD2. Per the germline V gene, CDR1 is SGHDT and CDR2 is YYEEEE. The ends lost 4 bases at V and 3 bases at J; junction bases unmatched: 10. The CDR3 has 15 residues. Here the CDR3 reads CASSGGAAGNYEQYF. CDR3 DNA: TGTGCCAGCAGCGGCGGAGCAGCGGGAAACTACGAGCAGTACTTC.

This clonotype was counted only a few times. The V call is TRBV28, the J call TRBJ1-6; D not certain. The germline gives CDR1 MDHEN, CDR2 SYDVKM. V dropped 9 bases and J dropped 5 bases, with 14 bases sitting between them. CDR3 size: 14 residues. The CDR3 DNA is TGTGCCAGTTGCTTGGATGGCGATAATTCACCCCTCCACTTT. Translated, it gives CASCLDGDNSPLHF.

This clonotype was counted between two and nine times. The chain couples TRBV3-1 to TRBJ2-7; TRBD2 agrees at 8 bases. Germline loops: CDR1 LGHDT, CDR2 YNNKEL (reference sequence). V was clipped by 4 bases and J by 3 bases; unmatched bases: 17. CDR3 size: 18 residues. The CDR3 DNA follows: TGTGCCAGCAGCCCCACAAGTATGGGACTAGGGATTTACTACGAGCAGTACTTC. Its translation is CASSPTSMGLGIYYEQYF.

At least ten counts were recorded for this clonotype. The genes are TRBV11-2 and TRBJ1-1, with D unclear. The CDR3 runs 15 residues. The V end was cut by 2 bases, the J end by 4 bases, with 14 bases between. The V gene's germline CDR1 is SGHAT and CDR2 FQNNGV. The CDR3 region is CASSLRRTMGTEAFF. CDR3 bases: TGTGCCAGCAGCTTAAGGCGAACTATGGGCACTGAAGCTTTCTTT.

This clonotype was counted many times. This chain connects TRBV3-1 to TRBJ2-5, with a possible D match to TRBD1 (5 bases). Trimming left V 1 base short and J 4 bases short, with 7 bases between. Germline lookup yields CDR1 LGHDT and CDR2 YNNKEL (reference sequence). This CDR3 comprises 13 residues. The CDR3: CASSQVRGETQYF. DNA for the CDR3: TGTGCCAGCAGCCAAGTAAGGGGAGAGACCCAGTACTTC.

The V gene is TRBV27, the J gene TRBJ2-5; D perhaps matches TRBD2 (7 bases). Germline-derived CDR1 and CDR2 are MNHEY and SMNVEV (reference sequence). This CDR3 spans 16 amino acids. Trimming took 7 bases from V and 2 from J, leaving 20 bases between them. CDR3 loop: CASTRYSGGLQETQYF. The CDR3 DNA follows: TGTGCCAGCACCAGATATTCCGGGGGGCTACAAGAGACCCAGTACTTC.

This clonotype was observed many times. J is TRBJ2-7 and V is TRBV12-3 or TRBV12-4; 8 nucleotides match TRBD1. This CDR3 region has 14 residues. Trimming cost V 4 bases and J 0 bases; bases outside gene matches: 2. CDR3 bases: TGTGCCAGCAGTTCGGGACAGGTCTCCTACGAGCAGTACTTC. It specifies CASSSGQVSYEQYF.

This chain joins TRBV5-1 and TRBJ2-2; 7 bases align to TRBD2. Germline-derived CDR1 and CDR2 are SGHRS and YFSETQ. The CDR3 loop spans 16 amino acids. J lost 0 bases, V lost 5 bases, and 7 bases had no gene match. The CDR3 sequence: CASRVVAGANTGELFF. CDR3 in DNA: TGCGCCAGCAGGGTCGTGGCGGGAGCGAACACCGGGGAGCTGTTTTTT.

This clonotype was observed at least ten times. V gene TRBV18 combines with J gene TRBJ2-1; D might be TRBD2 (5 bases). Trimming stripped 6 bases from V and 3 bases from J, with 6 bases between. The CDR3 consists of 12 residues. Germline lookup yields CDR1 KGHSH and CDR2 LQKENI. The CDR3 spells CASSRDYNEQFF. For the CDR3, the DNA is TGTGCCAGCTCGAGGGACTACAATGAGCAGTTCTTC.

The V call is TRBV12-3 or TRBV12-4, the J call TRBJ2-7; D gene ambiguous. V was trimmed by 0 bases and J by 3 bases, leaving 9 bases between them. This CDR3 is built from 14 residues. CDR3 nucleotide sequence: TGTGCCAGCAGTTTAGCGTCAGAGTACTACGAGCAGTACTTC. This encodes CASSLASEYYEQYF.

This clonotype has a handful of counts. This chain joins TRBV5-1 and TRBJ2-1, with a weak D call TRBD2 (6 bases). Germline-derived CDR1 and CDR2 are SGHRS and YFSETQ. V dropped 0 bases and J dropped 5 bases, with 12 bases sitting between them. The CDR3 length is 15 residues. The CDR3, as DNA: TGCGCCAGCAGCTTGGGGCGGCGGGGCCACAATGAGCAGTTCTTC. The encoded protein is CASSLGRRGHNEQFF.